By share of the sample, the clone carrying this T cell receptor beta chain is medium-sized (0.01 to 0.1%). Original methodology: Between-group CDR3 differences, defined by clinicopathological status, yielded a distant-metastasis classifier for papillary thyroid cancer. TCRdb reprocessed the PCR reads using MiXCR. Here the V and J calls rest on TCRdb's processing, not on the authors' analysis. The data hold fewer than 12,000 clones, with 25% to 35% observed a single time. These data belong to a study of metastatic and nonmetastatic thyroid tumors. On the study more broadly: Samples came from malignant and benign thyroid patients, and repertoires were compared across blood and tumor or nodule tissue.

The V gene end was trimmed by 1 base and the J gene end by 4 bases; junction bases not matched to a gene: 8. The CDR3 has 17 amino acids. Germline lookup yields CDR1 SGHTA and CDR2 FQGTGA. All patients were treatment-naive before thyroid surgery. The material sequenced was tumor tissue. The chain links TRBV7-3 to TRBJ2-3, with 10 bases lining up with TRBD2. This TCR was sampled from a male donor with papillary thyroid cancer or a benign thyroid nodule (not recorded which). Some clones in this sample may be carry-over from other donors' samples. The CDR3 nucleotides are TGTGCCAGCAGCTTAAACCCCCCAGCGGGAGGGCCAGATACGCAGTATTTT. This codes for CASSLNPPAGGPDTQYF. Filled out from reference TRBV7-3 and TRBJ2-3, the complete variable domain reads GAGVSQTPSNKVTEKGKYVELRCDPISGHTALYWYRQSLGQGPEFLIYFQGTGAADDSGLPNDRFFAVRPEGSVSTLKIQRTERGDSAVYLCASSLNPPAGGPDTQYFGPGTRLTVL.